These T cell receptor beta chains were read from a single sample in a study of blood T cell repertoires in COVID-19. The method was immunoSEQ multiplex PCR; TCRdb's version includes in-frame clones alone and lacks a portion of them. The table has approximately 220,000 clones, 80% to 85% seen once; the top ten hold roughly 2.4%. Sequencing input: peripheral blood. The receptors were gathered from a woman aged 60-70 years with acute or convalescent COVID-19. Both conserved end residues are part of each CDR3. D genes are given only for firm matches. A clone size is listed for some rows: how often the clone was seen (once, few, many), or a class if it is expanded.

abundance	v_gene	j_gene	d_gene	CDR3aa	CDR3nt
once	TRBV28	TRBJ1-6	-	CASSLGGTAYNSPLHF	TGTGCCAGCAGTTTAGGGGGGACGGCTTATAATTCACCCCTCCACTTT
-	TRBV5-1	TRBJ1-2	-	CASSRGDTLGSRYTF	TGCGCCAGCAGCCGGGGGGACACCCTAGGTAGTCGCTACACCTTC
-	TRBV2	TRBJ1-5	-	CASSEVGQKYSNQPQHF	TGTGCCAGCAGTGAAGTTGGGCAGAAATATAGCAATCAGCCCCAGCATTTT
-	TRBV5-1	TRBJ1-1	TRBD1	CASSSNRGLNTEAFF	TGCGCCAGCAGCTCCAACAGGGGTTTGAACACTGAAGCTTTCTTT
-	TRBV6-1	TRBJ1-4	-	CASSEHREKLFF	TGTGCCAGCAGTGAACATAGAGAAAAACTGTTTTTT
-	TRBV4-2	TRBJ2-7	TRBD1	CASSQAPGQGAGVQYF	TGTGCCAGCAGCCAAGCCCCCGGACAGGGGGCTGGGGTGCAGTACTTC
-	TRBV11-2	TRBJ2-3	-	CATQAGYSTDTQYF	TGTGCCACGCAAGCGGGCTATAGCACAGATACGCAGTATTTT
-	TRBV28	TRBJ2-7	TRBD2	CASSLAGGSSYEQYF	TGTGCCAGCAGTTTAGCGGGGGGGAGCTCCTACGAGCAGTACTTC
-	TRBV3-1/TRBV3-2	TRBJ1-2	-	CASSQARQGNGYTF	TGTGCCAGCTCCCAGGCTCGGCAGGGGAATGGCTACACCTTC
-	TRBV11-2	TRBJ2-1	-	CASSLVFGDKFF	TGTGCCAGCAGCTTAGTTTTCGGGGATAAGTTCTTC
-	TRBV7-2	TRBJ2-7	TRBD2	CASSLATSGALEQYF	TGTGCCAGCAGCTTAGCCACTAGCGGGGCTCTAGAGCAGTACTTC
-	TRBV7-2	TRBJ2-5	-	CASSSRSQETQYF	TGTGCCAGCAGCTCGAGATCCCAAGAGACCCAGTACTTC
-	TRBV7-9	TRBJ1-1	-	CASRKAGPGWEAFF	TGTGCCAGCAGGAAAGCAGGGCCTGGTTGGGAAGCTTTCTTT
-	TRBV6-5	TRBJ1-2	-	CASSSPRTGYGYTF	TGTGCCAGCAGCTCACCACGAACAGGGTATGGCTACACCTTC
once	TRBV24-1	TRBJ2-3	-	CATSDLRGGITDTQYF	TGTGCCACCAGTGATTTAAGGGGGGGGATCACAGATACGCAGTATTTT
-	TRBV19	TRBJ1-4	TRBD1	CASSIIRGQGTNEKLFF	TGTGCCAGTAGTATCATCAGGGGGCAAGGAACTAATGAAAAACTGTTTTTT
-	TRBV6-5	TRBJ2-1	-	CASTIRGGEQFF	TGTGCCAGCACCATAAGGGGGGGCGAGCAGTTCTTC
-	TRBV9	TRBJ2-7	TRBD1	CASSVRLQGAKYEQYF	TGTGCCAGCAGCGTCAGGTTACAGGGGGCGAAGTACGAGCAGTACTTC
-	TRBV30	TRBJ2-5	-	CAWSRGHLYQETQYF	TGTGCCTGGAGTAGAGGACACCTGTACCAAGAGACCCAGTACTTC
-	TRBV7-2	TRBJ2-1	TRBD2	CASSPGLAGYNEQFF	TGTGCCAGCAGCCCGGGACTAGCGGGGTACAATGAGCAGTTCTTC
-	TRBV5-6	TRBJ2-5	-	CASSTFLIRETQYF	TGTGCCAGCAGCACGTTCCTAATCAGGGAGACCCAGTACTTC
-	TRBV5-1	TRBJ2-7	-	CASTLQGDTYEQYF	TGCGCCAGCACTTTACAGGGCGATACCTACGAGCAGTACTTC
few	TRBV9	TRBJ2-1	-	CASSVGFSGVNEQFF	TGTGCCAGCAGCGTAGGTTTTAGCGGTGTCAATGAGCAGTTCTTC
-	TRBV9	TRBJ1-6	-	CASSPTTGSPLHF	TGTGCCAGCAGCCCAACGACAGGATCACCCCTCCACTTT
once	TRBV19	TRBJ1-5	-	CASSIRDQPQHF	TGTGCCAGTAGTATCAGGGATCAGCCCCAGCATTTT
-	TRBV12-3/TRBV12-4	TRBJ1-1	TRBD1	CASSAGTGFTFF	TGTGCCAGCAGTGCCGGGACAGGGTTTACTTTCTTT
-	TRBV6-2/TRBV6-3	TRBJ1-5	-	CASSYGRSSNQPQHF	TGTGCCAGCAGTTACGGCAGGTCCTCCAATCAGCCCCAGCATTTT
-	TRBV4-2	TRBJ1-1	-	CASSPGGTNTEAFF	TGTGCCAGCAGCCCCGGAGGCACGAACACTGAAGCTTTCTTT
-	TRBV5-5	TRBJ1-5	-	CASSSRVDQPQHF	TGTGCCAGCAGCTCCAGGGTGGATCAGCCCCAGCATTTT
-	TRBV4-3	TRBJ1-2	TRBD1	CASSQGTGTNYGYTF	TGCGCCAGCAGCCAGGGGACAGGAACTAACTATGGCTACACCTTC
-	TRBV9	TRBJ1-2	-	CASSGGNQGGEDGYTF	TGTGCCAGCAGCGGAGGGAATCAAGGGGGTGAGGATGGCTACACCTTC
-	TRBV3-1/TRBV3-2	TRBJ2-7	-	CASSQDLQGPYEQYF	TGTGCCAGCAGCCAAGATCTTCAGGGCCCCTACGAGCAGTACTTC
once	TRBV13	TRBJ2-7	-	CASSLGGASRHEQYF	TGTGCCAGCAGCTTAGGGGGGGCAAGTCGCCACGAGCAGTACTTC
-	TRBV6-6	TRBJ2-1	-	CASRGTANEQFF	TGTGCCAGCAGAGGCACAGCCAATGAGCAGTTCTTC
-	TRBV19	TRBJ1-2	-	CASSSRQGGGNYGYTF	TGTGCCAGTAGTAGCCGCCAGGGAGGTGGTAACTATGGCTACACCTTC
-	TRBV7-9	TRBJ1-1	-	CASSSGVHTEAFF	TGTGCCAGCAGCTCAGGGGTTCACACTGAAGCTTTCTTT
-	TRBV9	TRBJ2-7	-	CASSVDLGGEQYF	TGTGCCAGCAGCGTAGACTTGGGGGGCGAGCAGTACTTC
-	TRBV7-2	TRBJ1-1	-	CASSLAGASEAFF	TGTGCCAGCAGCTTAGCGGGGGCAAGTGAAGCTTTCTTT
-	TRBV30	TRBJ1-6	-	CAWRDKGGSNSPLHF	TGTGCCTGGAGGGATAAAGGAGGAAGTAATTCACCCCTCCACTTT
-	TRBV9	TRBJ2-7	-	CASSAWDNSYEQYF	TGTGCCAGCAGCGCATGGGACAACTCCTACGAGCAGTACTTC
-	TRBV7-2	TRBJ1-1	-	CASSTLGGVLNTEAFF	TGTGCCAGCAGCACCCTAGGCGGGGTCCTGAACACTGAAGCTTTCTTT
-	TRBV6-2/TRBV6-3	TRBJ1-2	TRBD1	CASSYSISRQGDYGYTF	TGTGCCAGCAGTTACTCGATTTCGCGACAGGGCGACTATGGCTACACCTTC
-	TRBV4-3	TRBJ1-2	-	CASSQDLAANYGYTF	TGCGCCAGCAGCCAAGATTTGGCAGCTAACTATGGCTACACCTTC
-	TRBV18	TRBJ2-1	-	CASSPNSFDNEQFF	TGTGCCAGCTCACCCAACTCCTTCGACAATGAGCAGTTCTTC
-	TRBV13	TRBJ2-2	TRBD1	CASRFQTGGAGAGELFF	TGTGCCAGCCGATTTCAGACAGGGGGCGCAGGTGCCGGGGAGCTGTTTTTT
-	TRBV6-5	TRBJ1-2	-	CASSGRGVGYTF	TGTGCCAGTTCGGGCCGGGGTGTCGGCTACACCTTC